Shown below are 19 T cell receptor beta chains from a single sample sequenced in a study of HIV-infected patients and healthy controls. cDNA was made from 500 ng RNA using alpha and beta constant primers. Separate chain-specific third strand synthesis with multiplexing indices produced the alpha and beta libraries. TCRdb re-called the 5' RACE reads with MiXCR, one entry per CDR3 protein. The sample has approximately 7,700 distinct CDR3 sequences; 5% to 6.5% are singletons. All unsorted peripheral T cells were captured because whole blood was used without fractionation. This specimen consisted of blood, obtained before antiretroviral therapy. The receptor set was obtained from an adult with HIV infection.

Ten or more counts support this clonotype. The chain has TRBV6-6 and TRBJ2-3; D possibly corresponds to TRBD2 (5 bases). The CDR3 has 16 residues. Trimming took 7 bases from V and 3 from J, leaving 20 bases between them. Germline V gene lookup returns CDR1 MNHNY and CDR2 SVGAGI (reference sequence). CDR3 in DNA: TGTGCCAGCATGGCCCCGGGATGGAGCAGGACAGATACGCAGTATTTT. The encoded protein is CASMAPGWSRTDTQYF.

This clonotype was recorded at least ten times. V usage is TRBV13 and J usage is TRBJ1-6, with D possibly matching TRBD1 (5 bases). Germline V gives CDR1 PRHDT, CDR2 FYEKMQ (reference sequence). V lost 4 bases and J 6 bases, leaving 10 bases between the germline ends. The CDR3 totals 14 residues. CDR3 bases: TGTGCCAGCAGCTCAGGACACGTTAATTCACCCCTCCACTTT. This encodes CASSSGHVNSPLHF.

The sample holds many counts of this clonotype. The chain combines TRBV12-3 or TRBV12-4 with TRBJ1-1; no firm D call. CDR3 length: 13 amino acids. Trimming shortened V by 5 bases and J by 6 bases, and 13 bases separated the two germline ends. DNA for the CDR3: TGTGCCAGCAGTGACGGCCCTTACGCTGAAGCTTTCTTT. This translates into CASSDGPYAEAFF.

This clonotype has a count of ten or more. V and J are TRBV20-1 and TRBJ1-1, with TRBD1 matching over 8 bases. Unmatched junction bases numbered 5, after V lost 0 bases and J lost 2 bases. This CDR3 contains 15 residues. Germline CDR1 reads DFQATT; CDR2 reads SNEGSKA (reference sequence). CDR3 DNA: TGCAGTGCTAGAGATTACAGGGGGGATAACACTGAAGCTTTCTTT. Its protein is CSARDYRGDNTEAFF.

This clonotype was picked up many times. This chain connects TRBV4-1 to TRBJ2-7; D tentatively fits TRBD1 or TRBD2 (5 bases each). This CDR3 spans 13 amino acids. Germline V gene lookup returns CDR1 MGHRA and CDR2 YSYEKL. V lost 0 bases and J 5 bases, leaving 8 bases between the germline ends. The CDR3 sequence: CASSQEGPHEQYF. The CDR3 nucleotides read TGCGCCAGCAGCCAAGAGGGACCCCACGAGCAGTACTTC.

The V gene is TRBV10-3, the J gene TRBJ1-2; TRBD1 aligns across 11 bases. CDR1 and CDR2 from the germline V gene are ENHRY and SYGVKD. The V and J ends lost 4 bases and 3 bases, in that order; junction bases with no gene match: 13. The CDR3 runs 18 residues. For the CDR3, the DNA is TGTGCCATCAGTGCACCCCGGACAGGGGGCGAATCGGACTATGGCTACACCTTC. As protein: CAISAPRTGGESDYGYTF.

In this sample, this clonotype is medium-sized. CDR3 protein: CASSLGPSTDTQYF. CDR3 in DNA: TGTGCCAGCAGCTTGGGTCCTAGCACAGATACGCAGTATTTT. The J gene is TRBJ2-3, the V gene TRBV7-2, with no clear D. Per germline, CDR1 SGHTA and CDR2 FQGNSA. The CDR3 has 14 residues. V was cut by 3 bases and J by 0 bases, with 7 bases left in between.

This clonotype has only a few counts. The J gene is TRBJ2-7, the V gene TRBV5-1; D may be TRBD1 (6 bases). Germline V lookup: CDR1 SGHRS, CDR2 YFSETQ. V was cut by 0 bases and J by 5 bases, with 9 bases left in between. The CDR3 loop spans 13 amino acids. Here the CDR3 reads CASSLVGAHEQYF. DNA of the CDR3: TGCGCCAGCAGCTTGGTGGGGGCCCACGAGCAGTACTTC.

This clonotype has at least ten counts. J is TRBJ1-1 and V is TRBV5-4; the D gene is possibly TRBD1 (5 bases). Germline V CDR1 and CDR2: SGHNT, YYREEE (reference sequence). Between the trimmed V and J ends, which lost 4 bases and 4 bases, there was a span of 17 bases. The CDR3 sequence is 15 residues long. The CDR3 nucleotides read TGTGCCAGCAGCGAGGGGACGGGGGTGGGCACTGAAGCTTTCTTT. Translated: CASSEGTGVGTEAFF.

This clonotype has only a few counts. This sequence joins TRBV5-6 and TRBJ2-7, with D perhaps TRBD2 (5 bases). The ends were cut back, 0 bases at V and 4 bases at J, with 5 bases in the middle. The germline gives CDR1 SGHDT, CDR2 YYEEEE. The CDR3 spans 12 residues. As DNA, the CDR3 is TGTGCCAGCAGCTTGGGAGGGTACGAGCAGTACTTC. This gives the protein CASSLGGYEQYF. Looking up the rest from reference TRBV5-6 and TRBJ2-7 gives the full variable domain: DAGVTQSPTHLIKTRGQQVTLRCSPKSGHDTVSWYQQALGQGPQFIFQYYEEEERQRGNFPDRFSGHQFPNYSSELNVNALLLGDSALYLCASSLGGYEQYFGPGTRLTVT.

By frequency in the sample, this clonotype is medium-sized. The J gene is TRBJ2-3, the V gene TRBV12-3 or TRBV12-4, with D perhaps TRBD1 (6 bases). The CDR3 loop spans 14 amino acids. Trimming removed 4 bases at V and 5 bases at J, with 13 bases between. In DNA form, the CDR3 reads TGTGCCAGCAGTTCTCAGGGGCCACGAGATACGCAGTATTTT. This translates into CASSSQGPRDTQYF.

This clonotype is labeled as medium-sized (0.01 to 0.1%). The CDR3 loop is CASSPRGRTDTQYF. The CDR3 coding sequence is TGTGCCAGCAGCCCCAGGGGGAGAACAGATACGCAGTATTTT. The gene calls are TRBV11-1 and TRBJ2-3, with 7 bases lining up with TRBD1. V was clipped by 5 bases and J by 3 bases; unmatched bases: 5. Germline CDR1 and CDR2: SGHAT and FQDESV (reference sequence). The CDR3 length is 14 residues.

This clonotype was counted ten times or more. The V call is TRBV11-2, the J call TRBJ2-1, with TRBD2 identical over 7 bases. V lost 2 bases, J lost 7 bases, and 8 bases stayed unmatched. Germline CDR1 SGHAT, CDR2 FQNNGV. The CDR3 spans 15 residues. The CDR3: CASSLLASGRNEQFF. The DNA of the CDR3 is TGTGCCAGCAGCTTACTGGCTAGCGGTAGGAATGAGCAGTTCTTC.

In this sample, this clonotype is medium-sized. The chain is built from TRBV5-1 and TRBJ2-3; 8 positions agree with TRBD1. J gave up 5 bases and V 2 bases, and 10 bases lay outside the gene matches. This CDR3 region has 16 residues. Germline CDR1 is SGHRS and CDR2 is YFSETQ. CDR3 loop: CASSFLGQDDRDTQYF. CDR3 DNA: TGCGCCAGCAGCTTTTTGGGACAGGACGATCGAGATACGCAGTATTTT. Looking up the rest from reference TRBV5-1 and TRBJ2-3 gives the full variable domain: KAGVTQTPRYLIKTRGQQVTLSCSPISGHRSVSWYQQTPGQGLQFLFEYFSETQRNKGNFPGRFSGRQFSNSRSEMNVSTLELGDSALYLCASSFLGQDDRDTQYFGPGTRLTVL.

In its sample, this clonotype is medium-sized (0.01 to 0.1%). The chain couples TRBV20-1 to TRBJ2-5; D is unclear. Trimming took 3 bases from V and 2 from J, leaving 7 bases between them. CDR1 is DFQATT, CDR2 SNEGSKA, per germline (reference sequence). This CDR3 has 12 amino acids. Here the CDR3 DNA reads TGCAGTGCTAGGTTAGGGCAAGAGACCCAGTACTTC. Amino acids: CSARLGQETQYF.

This clonotype was seen at least ten times. The rearrangement links TRBV5-1 to TRBJ2-7; D not resolved. V shed 4 bases and J shed 3 bases, with 5 bases lying between them. The CDR3 totals 11 residues. Germline V gene lookup returns CDR1 SGHRS and CDR2 YFSETQ. The CDR3 nucleotides read TGCGCCAGCAGCGCTGGCTACGAGCAGTACTTC. As protein: CASSAGYEQYF.

This clonotype was seen repeatedly, ten times or more. The rearrangement links TRBV7-9 to TRBJ1-5; D is ambiguous. From germline, CDR1 is SEHNR and CDR2 FQNEAQ (reference sequence). The CDR3 consists of 12 residues. Trimming took off 1 base at V and 3 bases at J, with 1 base between the two ends. CDR3 in amino acids: CASSLVNQPQHF. The CDR3, as DNA: TGTGCCAGCAGCTTAGTCAATCAGCCCCAGCATTTT.

This clonotype counts as medium-sized. The chain uses TRBV6-2 or TRBV6-3 and TRBJ2-2; TRBD2 aligns across 7 bases. V was pared by 4 bases and J by 2 bases, with 10 bases of the junction left unmatched. CDR1 is MNHEY and CDR2 is SVGEGT in the germline V gene. This CDR3 is 17 amino acids long. The CDR3 is CASSSPYGGSNTGELFF. In DNA, the CDR3 is TGTGCCAGCAGTTCCCCCTACGGGGGGTCTAACACCGGGGAGCTGTTTTTT.

Judged by abundance, this clonotype is medium-sized (0.01 to 0.1%). The V gene is TRBV2, the J gene TRBJ2-3; D unclear. Germline V lookup: CDR1 SNHLY, CDR2 FYNNEI. The CDR3 spans 15 residues. Between the trimmed V and J ends, which lost 8 bases and 0 bases, there was a span of 15 bases. The chain's CDR3 is CASEPSDPSTDTQYF. The CDR3 region has the DNA TGTGCCAGCGAGCCTTCAGATCCTAGCACAGATACGCAGTATTTT.